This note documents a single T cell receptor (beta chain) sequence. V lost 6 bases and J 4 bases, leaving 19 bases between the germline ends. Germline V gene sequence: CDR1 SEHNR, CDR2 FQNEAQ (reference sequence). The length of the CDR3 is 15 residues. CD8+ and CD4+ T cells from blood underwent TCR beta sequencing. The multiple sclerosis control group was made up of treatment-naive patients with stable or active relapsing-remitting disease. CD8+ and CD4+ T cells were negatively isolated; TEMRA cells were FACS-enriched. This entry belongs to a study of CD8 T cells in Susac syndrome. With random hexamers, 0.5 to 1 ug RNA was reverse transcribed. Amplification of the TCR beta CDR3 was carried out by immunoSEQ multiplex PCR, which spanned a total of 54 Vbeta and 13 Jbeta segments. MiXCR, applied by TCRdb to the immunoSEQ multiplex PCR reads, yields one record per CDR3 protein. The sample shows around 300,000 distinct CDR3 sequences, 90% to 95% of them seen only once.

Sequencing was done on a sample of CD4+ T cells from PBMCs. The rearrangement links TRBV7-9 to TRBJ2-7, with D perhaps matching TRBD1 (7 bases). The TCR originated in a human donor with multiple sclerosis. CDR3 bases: TGTGCCAGCAGAGGGGGCGGGACAGCCAATTACGAGCAGTACTTC. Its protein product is CASRGGGTANYEQYF.